The present T cell receptor beta chain was sequenced within a study of CD8+CD57+ T cells in acquired aplastic anemia. Study as a whole: The study obtained an average of roughly 3 ug of DNA from sorted CD4+ and CD8+ cells.

Whole-study findings and limits: Controls did not differ significantly from patients in CD8+ Simpson's diversity. Approximately 27 CD8+ CDR3 sequences occurred in both the patients and the controls.

With 0 bases removed from V and 5 bases from J, the gap between germline ends came to 7 bases. This CDR3 region has 14 residues. Germline V gene data show CDR1 as SEHNR and CDR2 as FQNEAQ (reference sequence). With respect to this clonotype: As yet, its antigen is unknown.

TCR beta VDJ and CDR3 were profiled, and genomic DNA was the template. TCRdb analysed the reads with MiXCR anew, one entry per CDR3 protein. The sample lists 250,000 to 300,000 distinct CDR3 sequences; around 60% were seen once. This chain connects TRBV7-9 to TRBJ1-4, with D perhaps TRBD1 (6 bases). This sequence was found in a human donor with severe aplastic anemia or a healthy control (not recorded which). The sample comprised sorted CD4+, CD8+, or CD8+CD57+ T cells (not recorded which) from PBMCs. The chain's CDR3 is CASSLAGTNEKLFF. CDR3 nucleotides: TGTGCCAGCAGCTTAGCCGGGACAAATGAAAAACTGTTTTTT. The whole variable domain, remainder taken from reference TRBV7-9 and TRBJ1-4, is DTGVSQNPRHKITKRGQNVTFRCDPISEHNRLYWYRQTLGQGPEFLTYFQNEAQLEKSRLLSDRFSAERPKGSFSTLEIQRTEQGDSAMYLCASSLAGTNEKLFFGSGTQLSVL.